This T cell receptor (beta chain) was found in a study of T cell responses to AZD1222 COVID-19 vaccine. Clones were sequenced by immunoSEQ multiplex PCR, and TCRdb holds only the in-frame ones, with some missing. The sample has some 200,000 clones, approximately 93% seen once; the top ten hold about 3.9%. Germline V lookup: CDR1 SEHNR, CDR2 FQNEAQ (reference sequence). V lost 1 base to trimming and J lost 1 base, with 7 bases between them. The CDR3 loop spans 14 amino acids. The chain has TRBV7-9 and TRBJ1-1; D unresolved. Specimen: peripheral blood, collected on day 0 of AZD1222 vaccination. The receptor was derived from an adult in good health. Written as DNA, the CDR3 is TGTGCCAGCAGCTTAGTTATCGAGAACACTGAAGCTTTCTTT. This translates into CASSLVIENTEAFF.